This is a list of T cell receptor beta chains from one sample in a study of T cell clonotyping in hematopoietic cell transplantation. Using immunoSEQ multiplex PCR, the repertoire was profiled, and TCRdb retains in-frame clones only, with some absent. The sample lists 7,500 to 8,500 clones; about three fifths were seen once. Sequenced material: peripheral blood mononuclear cells, taken 100 days after allogeneic stem cell transplant. These receptors all come from a male patient between 55 and 70 years old who had an allogeneic stem cell transplant from an unrelated donor, so the T cells may come from the graft donor. Some clones in this sample may be carry-over from other donors' samples. The CDR3 runs from the conserved cysteine through the conserved F or W. Each record gives: V gene, D gene, J gene, clone size, CDR3 protein, CDR3 DNA. A D gene is named only where the DNA matches it firmly. Size is omitted from some rows. Given values are once, few, many or a class for expanded clones.

TRBV2	-	TRBJ2-5	few	CASSEDTNRTQYF	TGTGCCAGCAGTGAAGACACCAACCGGACCCAGTACTTC
TRBV6-5	-	TRBJ1-2	-	CASSGLGGYTF	TGTGCCAGCTCAGGGTTGGGTGGCTACACCTTC
TRBV5-1	TRBD2	TRBJ2-1	once	CASSPAGGLLVSYNEQFF	TGCGCCAGCAGCCCAGCGGGGGGCCTCCTCGTTTCCTACAATGAGCAGTTCTTC
TRBV7-9	-	TRBJ1-2	-	CASSPFEGHWGYTF	TGTGCCAGCAGCCCTTTTGAAGGGCACTGGGGCTACACCTTC
TRBV19	-	TRBJ1-1	-	CASTAEPGSLANTEAFF	TGTGCCAGTACCGCGGAGCCCGGGTCCTTGGCGAACACTGAAGCTTTCTTT
TRBV7-2	-	TRBJ2-7	large	CASSLDPAATGYEQYF	TGTGCCAGCAGCTTAGACCCGGCGGCGACGGGCTACGAGCAGTACTTC
TRBV5-1	TRBD1	TRBJ1-6	few	CASSPDLDRINSPLHF	TGCGCCAGCAGCCCAGATTTGGACAGGATTAATTCACCCCTCCACTTT
TRBV29-1	-	TRBJ1-2	-	CSVVDNNYGYTF	TGCAGCGTTGTAGATAATAACTATGGCTACACCTTC
TRBV29-1	TRBD2	TRBJ2-3	-	CSGNSGSTDTQYF	TGCAGCGGAAATAGCGGGAGCACAGATACGCAGTATTTT
TRBV9	-	TRBJ2-7	once	CASSVDLRGEQYF	TGTGCCAGCAGCGTAGACCTCCGGGGGGAGCAGTACTTC
TRBV9	TRBD1	TRBJ2-1	few	CASSVGGQGNEQFF	TGTGCCAGCAGCGTAGGGGGACAGGGAAATGAGCAGTTCTTC
TRBV5-1	-	TRBJ2-5	-	CASSPSSQETQYF	TGCGCCAGCAGCCCCTCCTCACAAGAGACCCAGTACTTC
TRBV30	TRBD1	TRBJ2-6	-	CAWSGLRQGIFSGANVLTF	TGTGCCTGGAGTGGCCTTCGACAGGGTATTTTCTCTGGGGCCAACGTCCTGACTTTC
TRBV2	-	TRBJ1-3	-	CASSGPGNTIYF	TGTGCCAGCAGTGGGCCGGGAAACACCATATATTTT
TRBV7-8	-	TRBJ2-3	-	CASSLEFGSTDTQYF	TGTGCCAGCAGCTTAGAGTTTGGGAGTACAGATACGCAGTATTTT
TRBV2	TRBD1	TRBJ2-7	-	CASSPRQGASYEQYF	TGTGCCAGCAGTCCAAGACAGGGGGCCTCCTACGAGCAGTACTTC
TRBV7-9	TRBD2	TRBJ2-1	-	CASRTSGGAGEQFF	TGTGCCAGCAGGACTAGCGGGGGGGCAGGGGAGCAGTTCTTC
TRBV4-3	TRBD2	TRBJ2-7	-	CASSEGGSSYEQYF	TGCGCCAGCAGCGAGGGAGGGAGCTCCTACGAGCAGTACTTC
TRBV2	-	TRBJ1-1	-	CASSSGRDPLMNTEAFF	TGTGCCAGCAGCTCCGGACGCGATCCTCTTATGAACACTGAAGCTTTCTTT
TRBV9	-	TRBJ1-4	-	CASSARVGSEKLFF	TGTGCCAGCAGCGCGAGGGTCGGCAGTGAAAAACTGTTTTTT
TRBV2	TRBD1	TRBJ2-7	-	CASSDGTVTYEQYF	TGTGCCAGCAGTGATGGGACAGTGACCTACGAGCAGTACTTC
TRBV11-2	TRBD1	TRBJ1-1	-	CASRTRDSLEAFF	TGTGCCAGCAGAACACGGGACAGTCTAGAAGCTTTCTTT
TRBV11-2	-	TRBJ1-5	-	CASSLEGQPQHF	TGTGCCAGCAGCTTAGAGGGTCAGCCCCAGCATTTT
TRBV30	-	TRBJ1-1	-	CAWSGKNTEAFF	TGTGCCTGGAGTGGAAAAAACACTGAAGCTTTCTTT
TRBV6-5	-	TRBJ2-7	medium-sized	CASSYMETVSYEQYF	TGTGCCAGCAGTTACATGGAGACGGTCTCCTACGAGCAGTACTTC
TRBV5-1	-	TRBJ1-1	-	CASSLRGGPDTEAFF	TGCGCCAGCAGCTTGCGGGGGGGGCCCGACACTGAAGCTTTCTTT
TRBV5-1	-	TRBJ2-2	-	CASSLSSNTGELFF	TGCGCCAGCAGCTTGTCTTCGAACACCGGGGAGCTGTTTTTT
TRBV7-9	-	TRBJ1-3	medium-sized	CASSLGAWSISGNTIYF	TGTGCCAGCAGCTTAGGCGCTTGGTCCATCTCTGGAAACACCATATATTTT
TRBV25-1	TRBD1	TRBJ2-1	-	CASSEQGANNEQFF	TGTGCCAGCAGTGAACAGGGGGCAAACAATGAGCAGTTCTTC
TRBV7-6	-	TRBJ2-5	few	CASSFGLGGETQYF	TGTGCCAGCAGCTTTGGTTTGGGGGGAGAGACCCAGTACTTC
TRBV30	-	TRBJ1-2	once	CAWSVGVSDGYTF	TGTGCCTGGAGTGTTGGGGTTTCGGATGGCTACACCTTC
TRBV19	-	TRBJ1-1	-	CASSIRGAYTEAFF	TGTGCCAGTAGTATACGGGGCGCTTACACTGAAGCTTTCTTT
TRBV6-5	TRBD2	TRBJ2-7	few	CASSYILAGPYEQYF	TGTGCCAGCAGTTACATACTAGCGGGCCCCTACGAGCAGTACTTC
TRBV19	TRBD1	TRBJ1-2	-	CASSHDRGYGYTF	TGTGCCAGTAGTCACGACAGGGGGTATGGCTACACCTTC
TRBV18	-	TRBJ2-7	few	CASSPPQGPEQYF	TGTGCCAGCTCACCACCCCAGGGCCCCGAGCAGTACTTC
TRBV30	TRBD1	TRBJ1-2	hyperexpanded	CAWIFPGGQRGYTF	TGTGCCTGGATTTTCCCAGGGGGCCAACGTGGCTACACCTTC
TRBV10-3	-	TRBJ2-2	-	CAISGRQRNTGELFF	TGTGCCATCAGTGGCCGACAGAGGAACACCGGGGAGCTGTTTTTT